The present T cell receptor beta chain was sequenced within a study of cytomegalovirus exposure and HLA in healthy donors. Notes on the study in general: Researchers catalogued 160 or so TCR beta chains as cytomegalovirus-associated. Analysis was performed later, and it showed HLA-associated TCR beta chains to be more clonally expanded than equally common others. In a later analysis, most CMV-associated TCR beta chains appeared HLA-restricted.

As for this clone: The antigen is undetermined.

60 Vbeta and 13 Jbeta primers were used in PCR. Libraries were prepared by immunoSEQ multiplex PCR; TCRdb keeps only in-frame clonotypes and omits some of them. The sample consists of approximately 190,000 clones, 80% to 90% of them appearing once. Germline V lookup: CDR1 SNHLY, CDR2 FYNNEI. This CDR3 comprises 15 residues. The J segment lost 6 bases and the V segment lost 6 bases, leaving 12 bases of the junction unmatched. Source material: PBMCs. This TCR was sampled from a middle-aged man in good health and CMV-seropositive. This chain connects TRBV2 to TRBJ1-2; 8 nucleotides agree with TRBD1. CDR3 amino acids: CASSARTGSHHGYTF. CDR3 coding DNA: TGTGCCAGCAGCGCCCGGACAGGGTCCCATCATGGCTACACCTTC.